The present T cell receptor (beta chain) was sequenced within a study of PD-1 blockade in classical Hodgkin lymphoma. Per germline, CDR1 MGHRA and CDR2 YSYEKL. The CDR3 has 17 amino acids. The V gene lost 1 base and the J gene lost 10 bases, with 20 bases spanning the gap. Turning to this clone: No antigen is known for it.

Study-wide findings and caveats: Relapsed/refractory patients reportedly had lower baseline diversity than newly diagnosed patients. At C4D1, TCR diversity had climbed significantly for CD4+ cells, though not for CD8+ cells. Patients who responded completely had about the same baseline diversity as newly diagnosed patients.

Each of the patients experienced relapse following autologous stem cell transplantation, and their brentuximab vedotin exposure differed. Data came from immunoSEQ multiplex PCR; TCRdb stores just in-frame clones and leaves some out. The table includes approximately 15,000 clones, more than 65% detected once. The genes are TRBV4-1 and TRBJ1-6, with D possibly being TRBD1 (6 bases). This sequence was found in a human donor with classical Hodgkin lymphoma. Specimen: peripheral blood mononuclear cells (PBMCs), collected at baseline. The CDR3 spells CASSQVVRGRGNSPLHF. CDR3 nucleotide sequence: TGCGCCAGCAGCCAAGTGGTTCGGGGGCGAGGGAACTCACCCCTCCACTTT.